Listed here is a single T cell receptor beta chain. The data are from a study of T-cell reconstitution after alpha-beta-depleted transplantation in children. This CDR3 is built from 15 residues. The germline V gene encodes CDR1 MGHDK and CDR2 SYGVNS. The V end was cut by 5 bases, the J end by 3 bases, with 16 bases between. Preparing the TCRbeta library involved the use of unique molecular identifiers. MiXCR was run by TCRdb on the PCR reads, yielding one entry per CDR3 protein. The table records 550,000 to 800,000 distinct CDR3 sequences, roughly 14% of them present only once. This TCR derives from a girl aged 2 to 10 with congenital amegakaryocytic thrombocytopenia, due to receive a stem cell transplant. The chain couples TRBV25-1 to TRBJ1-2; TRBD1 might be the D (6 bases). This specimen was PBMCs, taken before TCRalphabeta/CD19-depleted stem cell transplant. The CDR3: CASSMGGAFDYGYTF. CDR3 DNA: TGTGCCAGCAGTATGGGGGGCGCATTTGACTATGGCTACACCTTC.